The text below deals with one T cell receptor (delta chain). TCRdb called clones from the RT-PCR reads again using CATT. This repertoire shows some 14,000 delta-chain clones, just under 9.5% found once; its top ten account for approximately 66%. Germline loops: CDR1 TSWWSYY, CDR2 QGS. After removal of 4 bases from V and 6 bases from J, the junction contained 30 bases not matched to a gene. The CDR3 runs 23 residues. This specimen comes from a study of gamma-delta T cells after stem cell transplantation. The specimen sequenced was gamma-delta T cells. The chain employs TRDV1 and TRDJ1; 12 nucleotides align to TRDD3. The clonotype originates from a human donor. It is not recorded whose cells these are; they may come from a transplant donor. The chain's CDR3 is CALGVISTGKTYWGIQYPYKLIF. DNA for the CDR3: TGTGCTCTTGGGGTTATTAGTACCGGAAAAACCTACTGGGGGATACAGTACCCCTATAAACTCATCTTT.